The 12 T cell receptor beta chains in this list originate from one sample, sequenced in a study of early T cells in non-severe SARS-CoV-2 infection. MiXCR was run by TCRdb on the 5' RACE reads, yielding one entry per CDR3 protein. The sample shows around 57,000 distinct CDR3 sequences, approximately 6.2% of them seen only once. Material for sequencing was whole blood. Receptors originate from an adult who was a healthcare worker with PCR-confirmed SARS-CoV-2 infection or an uninfected control (not recorded which).

The sample holds many counts of this clonotype. This rearrangement joins TRBV6-5 to TRBJ2-1; D may be TRBD2 (6 bases). The CDR3 is 14 residues long. CDR1 and CDR2 (germline): MNHEY, SVGAGI. V was pared by 8 bases and J by 4 bases, with 15 bases between. DNA for the CDR3: TGTGCCAGCGACCGGGACTCCGTATACAATGAGCAGTTCTTC. Amino acid sequence: CASDRDSVYNEQFF.

This clonotype was seen at least ten times. The CDR3 spells CSATGTGGERQPQHF. The CDR3 DNA sequence: TGCAGTGCTACCGGGACAGGGGGCGAGAGGCAGCCCCAGCATTTT. This chain connects TRBV20-1 to TRBJ1-5, with 12 bases identical to TRBD1. Looked up from germline, CDR1 is DFQATT and CDR2 is SNEGSKA (reference sequence). J lost 7 bases, V lost 4 bases, and 8 bases had no gene match. The CDR3 length is 15 residues.

The rearrangement joins TRBV11-2 to TRBJ1-5; TRBD1 matches at 9 bases. CDR3 length: 15 amino acids. Trimming removed 5 bases from V and 7 bases from J; junction bases left unmatched: 9. Germline CDR1 is SGHAT and CDR2 is FQNNGV. The CDR3 sequence is CASSRTGAMGQPQHF. For the CDR3, the DNA is TGTGCCAGCAGCAGGACAGGGGCTATGGGACAGCCCCAGCATTTT.

This clonotype came up many times. This chain connects TRBV12-3 or TRBV12-4 to TRBJ2-5; weak D call: TRBD1 (7 bases). V dropped 5 bases and J dropped 2 bases, with 21 bases sitting between them. The CDR3 loop spans 17 amino acids. The DNA of the CDR3 is TGTGCCAGCAGTCCTAACGCGGGACAGAAAATACAAGAGACCCAGTACTTC. Translation: CASSPNAGQKIQETQYF.

This clonotype was counted a few times. This rearrangement joins TRBV12-3 or TRBV12-4 to TRBJ2-6, with TRBD1 matching 7 bases. The CDR3 has 15 amino acids. Trimming at V came to 8 bases and at J to 4 bases, leaving 8 bases not matched to a gene. CDR3 amino acids: CASVVAQGGANVLTF. Written as DNA, the CDR3 is TGTGCCAGCGTAGTCGCACAGGGGGGGGCCAACGTCCTGACTTTC.

The sample holds a few counts of this clonotype. CDR3 nucleotides: TGTGCCATCAGTGAATTCGATGAGCAGTTCTTC. It yields the protein CAISEFDEQFF. The chain has TRBV10-3 and TRBJ2-1; unclear D gene. CDR3 length equals 11 residues. Germline assignment: CDR1 ENHRY and CDR2 SYGVKD. Trimming took off 3 bases at V and 8 bases at J, with 5 bases between the two ends.

This clonotype was observed a handful of times. The chain is built from TRBV7-9 and TRBJ1-6; the D gene is possibly TRBD1 (5 bases). Germline CDR1 and CDR2: SEHNR and FQNEAQ (reference sequence). Trimming pared 5 bases from V and 3 bases from J, leaving 17 bases between. The CDR3 extends over 17 amino acids. CDR3 in amino acids: CASSNSGTPSYNSPLHF. In DNA form, the CDR3 reads TGTGCCAGCAGCAACTCCGGGACGCCGAGCTATAATTCACCCCTCCACTTT. The full variable domain, completed using reference TRBV7-9 and TRBJ1-6, is DTGVSQNPRHKITKRGQNVTFRCDPISEHNRLYWYRQTLGQGPEFLTYFQNEAQLEKSRLLSDRFSAERPKGSFSTLEIQRTEQGDSAMYLCASSNSGTPSYNSPLHFGNGTRLTVT.

This clonotype was counted between two and nine times. The gene calls are TRBV20-1 and TRBJ2-1; TRBD1 matches at 8 bases. J was trimmed by 6 bases and V by 5 bases; bases with no gene match: 3. The CDR3 runs to 12 residues. From germline, CDR1 is DFQATT and CDR2 SNEGSKA (reference sequence). The CDR3 sequence is CSARTGPNEQFF. As DNA, the CDR3 is TGCAGTGCTCGGACAGGGCCCAATGAGCAGTTCTTC.

This clonotype came up many times. This chain links TRBV6-6 with TRBJ2-3; no reliable D call. The germline V gene encodes CDR1 MNHNY and CDR2 SVGAGI (reference sequence). V lost 6 bases, J lost 2 bases, and 3 bases lay in between. This CDR3 comprises 11 residues. CDR3 residues: CASSVTDTQYF. CDR3 DNA: TGTGCCAGCAGCGTCACAGATACGCAGTATTTT.

This clonotype came up many times. This chain uses TRBV5-1 with TRBJ1-1, with D perhaps matching TRBD1 (6 bases). Germline values: CDR1 SGHRS, CDR2 YFSETQ. Trimming left V 4 bases short and J 4 bases short, with 17 bases between. The CDR3 consists of 15 residues. DNA of the CDR3: TGCGCCAGCAGCCGGCAGCGGGGGGCAGGCACTGAAGCTTTCTTT. This encodes CASSRQRGAGTEAFF.

This clonotype was detected only a few times. V is TRBV12-3 or TRBV12-4 and J is TRBJ1-5, with a possible D match to TRBD1 (6 bases). This CDR3 comprises 15 residues. Trimming took 0 bases from V and 7 from J, leaving 13 bases between them. For the CDR3, the DNA is TGTGCCAGCAGTTTAGCTTTGAGGGGGGGACAGCCCCAGCATTTT. It encodes CASSLALRGGQPQHF.

This clonotype turned up a few times. The chain couples TRBV2 to TRBJ1-5, with D perhaps matching TRBD1 (5 bases). This CDR3 comprises 15 residues. Trimming took 6 bases from V and 2 from J, leaving 14 bases between them. The germline V gene has CDR1 SNHLY and CDR2 FYNNEI. In DNA, the CDR3 is TGTGCCAGCAGATCGAGAGGACAAGGCAATCAGCCCCAGCATTTT. Translation gives CASRSRGQGNQPQHF.